The present TCR beta chain was sequenced within a study of T cells in Graves' hyperthyroidism and ophthalmopathy. Trimming removed 11 bases from V and 4 bases from J, with 18 bases in between. Germline V gives CDR1 SNHLY, CDR2 FYNNEI. CDR3 size: 13 residues. Amplification of TCR beta CDR3 regions used RNA as the template. HTBI primers were employed in a first-round RT-PCR of the TCR CDR3. A single record per CDR3 protein comes from TCRdb applying MiXCR to the multiplex PCR reads. The sample yields approximately 520,000 distinct CDR3 sequences, approximately 25% seen once. The sequencing sample was made of blood. The J gene is TRBJ2-7, the V gene TRBV2; D may match TRBD1 or TRBD2 (6 bases each). The sequence was obtained from a woman aged 30 to 39 with Graves' ophthalmopathy. The CDR3 loop is CASNGGSTYEQYF. The CDR3 DNA reads TGTGCCTCGAACGGGGGCTCAACGTACGAGCAGTACTTC.